The 15 T cell receptor beta chains reported below all come from one sample, sequenced in a study of shared clonotypes between healthy human individuals. Assay: immunoSEQ multiplex PCR; the TCRdb copy retains only in-frame clones and omits some. In the table there are fewer than 400,000 clones, approximately 79% of which are singletons. The material sequenced was memory CD4+ T cells sorted from blood. Subset described: CD45RA-negative fraction. Source of these receptors: a man aged 30 to 39 in good health.

This clone came up a few times. This chain uses TRBV9 with TRBJ2-1; 9 positions agree with TRBD1. The germline gives CDR1 SGDLS, CDR2 YYNGEE. V lost 0 bases, J lost 6 bases, and 7 bases stayed unmatched. The CDR3 covers 16 residues. The CDR3 protein is CASSVAGQGRINEQFF. CDR3 nucleotide sequence: TGTGCCAGCAGCGTAGCGGGACAGGGTAGGATCAATGAGCAGTTCTTC. The variable domain in full, with the rest retrieved from reference TRBV9 and TRBJ2-1, is DSGVTQTPKHLITATGQRVTLRCSPRSGDLSVYWYQQSLDQGLQFLIQYYNGEERAKGNILERFSAQQFPDLHSELNLSSLELGDSALYFCASSVAGQGRINEQFFGPGTRLTVL.

This chain links TRBV5-1 with TRBJ2-7, with a weak D call TRBD2 (6 bases). V was cut by 2 bases and J by 7 bases, with 13 bases left in between. The CDR3 has 13 residues. CDR1 SGHRS and CDR2 YFSETQ come from the germline V gene. CDR3 nucleotide sequence: TGCGCCAGCAGCTTAACGGGACTGGGAGAGCAGTACTTC. Translating it yields CASSLTGLGEQYF.

V gene TRBV5-1 combines with J gene TRBJ2-1; TRBD2 might be the D (6 bases). The germline CDR1 and CDR2 sequences are SGHRS and YFSETQ. The CDR3 loop spans 13 amino acids. The V and J ends lost 3 bases and 5 bases respectively, with 9 bases between them. The CDR3 nucleotides read TGCGCCAGCAGCTACGGGACTGACAATGAGCAGTTCTTC. It translates to CASSYGTDNEQFF. Full variable domain (missing parts from reference TRBV5-1 and TRBJ2-1): KAGVTQTPRYLIKTRGQQVTLSCSPISGHRSVSWYQQTPGQGLQFLFEYFSETQRNKGNFPGRFSGRQFSNSRSEMNVSTLELGDSALYLCASSYGTDNEQFFGPGTRLTVL.

V is TRBV27 and J is TRBJ1-4; D ambiguous. Germline CDR1 reads MNHEY; CDR2 reads SMNVEV (reference sequence). This CDR3 spans 15 amino acids. The V end lost 5 bases, the J end lost 3 bases, and 13 bases lay between the germline ends. The CDR3 spells CASSLTPGSNEKLFF. CDR3 nucleotides: TGTGCCAGCAGTCTAACCCCGGGGTCTAATGAAAAACTGTTTTTT.

This chain uses TRBV18 with TRBJ2-7, with no clear D. CDR1 is KGHSH, CDR2 LQKENI, per germline. V was cut by 5 bases and J by 2 bases, with 10 bases left in between. The CDR3 is 13 residues long. CDR3 sequence reads: CASSGSVPYEQYF. Here the CDR3 DNA reads TGTGCCAGCTCAGGGTCGGTCCCCTACGAGCAGTACTTC.

The chain carries TRBV19 and TRBJ2-6; weak D call: TRBD2 (6 bases). The CDR3 runs 17 residues. The germline CDR1 and CDR2 sequences are LNHDA and SQIVND (reference sequence). Trimming pared 5 bases from V and 0 bases from J, leaving 14 bases between. In DNA form, the CDR3 reads TGTGCCAGTAGTGATGGAGGGTGGGACTCTGGGGCCAACGTCCTGACTTTC. Amino acids: CASSDGGWDSGANVLTF.

The chain joins TRBV11-2 to TRBJ2-7; 7 nucleotides agree with TRBD2. The germline V gene has CDR1 SGHAT and CDR2 FQNNGV. This CDR3 region has 15 residues. Germline trimming cut 5 bases from V and 3 bases from J; bases unmatched to any gene: 10. This CDR3 is CASSHPGGEHYEQYF. DNA of the CDR3: TGTGCCAGCAGCCACCCTGGGGGGGAACACTACGAGCAGTACTTC.

The CDR3 here is CASRLAPTGELFF. The CDR3 DNA reads as TGTGCCAGCAGACTAGCGCCCACCGGGGAGCTGTTTTTT. The V and J genes are TRBV6-5 and TRBJ2-2; TRBD2 agrees at 7 bases. This CDR3 is built from 13 residues. With 6 bases clipped from V and 4 bases from J, the junction kept 2 bases outside the gene matches. The germline V gene encodes CDR1 MNHEY and CDR2 SVGAGI.

J is TRBJ2-1 and V is TRBV19, with TRBD2 matching over 9 bases. The CDR3 is 13 amino acids. Per germline, CDR1 LNHDA and CDR2 SQIVND (reference sequence). V lost 8 bases to trimming and J lost 4 bases; unmatched junction nucleotides: 3. CDR3 DNA: TGTGCCAGTGGACTAGCGAGATACAATGAGCAGTTCTTC. Protein sequence: CASGLARYNEQFF.

Only a few counts were recorded for this clone. The V and J genes are TRBV9 and TRBJ2-3; D gene ambiguous. CDR3 size: 15 residues. The V and J ends lost 5 bases and 6 bases respectively, with 19 bases between them. The germline V gene has CDR1 SGDLS and CDR2 YYNGEE. CDR3 coding DNA: TGTGCCAGCAGTGCGGACCCCACCCAAAGGGATACGCAGTATTTT. Translating it yields CASSADPTQRDTQYF.

This rearrangement joins TRBV18 to TRBJ2-1; D not resolved. This CDR3 comprises 13 residues. V was clipped by 0 bases and J by 8 bases, with 8 bases between them. Germline V gene lookup returns CDR1 KGHSH and CDR2 LQKENI. The CDR3 coding sequence is TGTGCCAGCTCACCACCGGCGCTGGATGAGCAGTTCTTC. Its translation: CASSPPALDEQFF.

The chain uses TRBV7-9 and TRBJ1-2; 8 bases fit TRBD1. V trimming: 5 bases; J trimming: 8 bases; junction bases outside the gene matches: 7. Germline loops: CDR1 SEHNR, CDR2 FQNEAQ (reference sequence). The CDR3 is made up of 13 amino acids. In DNA form, the CDR3 reads TGTGCCAGCAGCCCGGACAGGGTCGAAGGCTACACCTTC. Translating gives CASSPDRVEGYTF. The full variable domain, rest sourced from reference TRBV7-9 and TRBJ1-2, is DTGVSQNPRHKITKRGQNVTFRCDPISEHNRLYWYRQTLGQGPEFLTYFQNEAQLEKSRLLSDRFSAERPKGSFSTLEIQRTEQGDSAMYLCASSPDRVEGYTFGSGTRLTVV.

This clone was picked up a small number of times. The junction and the germline gene differ at one end; a read error may be behind it. The chain recombines TRBV4-2 with TRBJ1-2; no clear D gene. There are 11 residues in the CDR3. CDR1 and CDR2 (germline): LGHNA, YNFKEQ. CDR3 sequence (DNA): TGTGCCAGCAGCCAAGATAATTCACTCGCCTTC. The encoded protein is CASSQDNSLAF.

This chain uses TRBV10-1 with TRBJ2-2; D is undetermined. V shed 0 bases and J shed 0 bases, with 5 bases lying between them. The germline V gene has CDR1 WNHNN and CDR2 SYGVQD (reference sequence). The CDR3 covers 15 residues. The CDR3 region is CASSESRSNTGELFF. CDR3 sequence (DNA): TGCGCCAGCAGTGAGTCCCGCTCGAACACCGGGGAGCTGTTTTTT.

The chain uses TRBV7-2 and TRBJ1-5, with 10 bases that match TRBD1. With V trimmed by 2 bases and J by 7 bases, 2 bases remained unmatched. CDR1 and CDR2 from the germline V gene are SGHTA and FQGNSA. The CDR3 sequence is 14 residues long. CDR3 sequence: CASSLTTGGQPQHF. CDR3 in DNA: TGTGCCAGCAGCTTAACGACAGGGGGCCAGCCCCAGCATTTT.